These 20 T cell receptor beta chains were sequenced from one sample in a study of graft-versus-host responses after intestinal transplantation. Some clones are missing from TCRdb's copy, which holds only in-frame ones; the method was immunoSEQ multiplex PCR. Of about 80,000 clones in the sample, about 92% were seen once. The sequenced sample was PBMCs, obtained 98 days after intestinal transplantation. The receptor source for this set is a human patient who received an intestinal transplant, so some T cells may come from the graft donor.

V usage is TRBV15 and J usage is TRBJ2-7; a weak D match, TRBD1 (5 bases). The CDR3 spans 14 residues. Per germline, CDR1 LNHNV and CDR2 YYDKDF (reference sequence). V was shortened by 6 bases and J by 4 bases, with 16 bases between the two germline ends. Here the CDR3 reads CATSRPEGVYEQYF. CDR3 in DNA: TGTGCCACCAGTCGCCCAGAAGGGGTTTACGAGCAGTACTTC.

The rearrangement joins TRBV6-5 to TRBJ2-3, with 7 positions matching TRBD1. The V gene end was trimmed by 5 bases and the J gene end by 0 bases; junction bases not matched to a gene: 2. Per the germline V gene, CDR1 is MNHEY and CDR2 is SVGAGI. The CDR3 totals 14 residues. CDR3 loop: CASSEQGSTDTQYF. The CDR3 nucleotides are TGTGCCAGCAGTGAACAGGGGAGCACAGATACGCAGTATTTT.

In this sample, this clone turned up once. The gene calls are TRBV5-1 and TRBJ2-1; 10 positions match TRBD1. CDR1 is SGHRS and CDR2 is YFSETQ in the germline V gene. V lost 0 bases to trimming and J lost 7 bases; unmatched junction nucleotides: 10. The CDR3 sequence is 17 residues long. The CDR3 protein is CASSLGGLRDRGNEQFF. CDR3 bases: TGCGCCAGCAGCTTGGGGGGGCTCCGGGACAGGGGAAATGAGCAGTTCTTC.

The chain combines TRBV9 with TRBJ2-1, with D perhaps matching TRBD2 (6 bases). The V and J ends lost 4 bases and 12 bases respectively, with 17 bases between them. The CDR3 sequence is 13 residues long. Germline V gives CDR1 SGDLS, CDR2 YYNGEE. The CDR3 sequence is CASSSDWEDGQFF. CDR3 nucleotides: TGTGCCAGCAGCTCGGACTGGGAGGATGGGCAGTTCTTC.

The chain is built from TRBV7-8 and TRBJ2-7; 10 nucleotides agree with TRBD1. The junction had 6 bases not matched to a gene; V was cut back by 3 bases and J by 7 bases. CDR3 size: 14 residues. Germline V lookup: CDR1 SGHVS, CDR2 FQNEAQ. The CDR3 loop is CASSFRQGAWEQYF. The CDR3 DNA reads as TGTGCCAGCAGCTTCAGACAGGGGGCTTGGGAGCAGTACTTC.

V and J are TRBV19 and TRBJ2-7, with a possible D match to TRBD2 (6 bases). Germline V gene data show CDR1 as LNHDA and CDR2 as SQIVND (reference sequence). With 3 bases removed from V and 3 bases from J, the gap between germline ends came to 12 bases. The CDR3 has 14 residues. The DNA for the CDR3 is TGTGCCAGTAGTATCTCCCGGGAGTTCTACGAGCAGTACTTC. Its protein product is CASSISREFYEQYF. The variable domain in full, with the rest retrieved from reference TRBV19 and TRBJ2-7, is DGGITQSPKYLFRKEGQNVTLSCEQNLNHDAMYWYRQDPGQGLRLIYYSQIVNDFQKGDIAEGYSVSREKKESFPLTVTSAQKNPTAFYLCASSISREFYEQYFGPGTRLTVT.

This chain joins TRBV19 and TRBJ1-2; 8 bases line up with TRBD1. Germline CDR1 reads LNHDA; CDR2 reads SQIVND (reference sequence). The CDR3 runs 12 residues. The J segment lost 6 bases and the V segment lost 5 bases, leaving 2 bases of the junction unmatched. CDR3 in amino acids: CASSQGANGYTF. DNA for the CDR3: TGTGCCAGTAGTCAGGGGGCGAATGGCTACACCTTC.

J is TRBJ2-5 and V is TRBV5-1, with D unclear. CDR3 size: 17 residues. Looked up from germline, CDR1 is SGHRS and CDR2 is YFSETQ. V was clipped by 1 base and J by 1 base, with 17 bases between them. The CDR3: CASSLSKAVPFQETQYF. The CDR3 DNA is TGCGCCAGCAGCTTGAGTAAAGCAGTTCCGTTCCAAGAGACCCAGTACTTC.

V and J are TRBV10-2 and TRBJ2-1, with 7 bases lining up with TRBD2. Germline V gives CDR1 WSHSY, CDR2 SAAADI. Losses at the gene ends were 5 bases for V and 3 bases for J; bases not matched to a gene: 10. The CDR3 spans 16 residues. For the CDR3, the DNA is TGCGCCAGCAGTAATCAGCGGGGCGAGCTCTACAATGAGCAGTTCTTC. Translating gives CASSNQRGELYNEQFF.

The chain joins TRBV6-5 to TRBJ2-7, with 11 bases aligning to TRBD2. The CDR3 extends over 14 amino acids. V dropped 7 bases and J dropped 0; count of bases not matched to a gene: 2. The germline V gene has CDR1 MNHEY and CDR2 SVGAGI. The CDR3 DNA reads as TGTGCCAGCAAACTAGCGGGGGCCTCCTACGAGCAGTACTTC. Amino acid sequence: CASKLAGASYEQYF.

V and J are TRBV7-9 and TRBJ2-5; no reliable D call. This CDR3 has 15 amino acids. Germline V gives CDR1 SEHNR, CDR2 FQNEAQ (reference sequence). V dropped 5 bases and J dropped 5 bases, with 18 bases sitting between them. The CDR3 DNA sequence: TGTGCCAGCAGCCTGAGACCCGGGCCAAGGGAGACCCAGTACTTC. This gives the protein CASSLRPGPRETQYF.

The chain has TRBV6-4 and TRBJ1-5; the match to TRBD1 covers 9 bases. The CDR3 sequence is 16 residues long. In germline, CDR1 is MRHNA, CDR2 SNTAGT. Trimming took 10 bases from V and 1 from J; bases not matched to a gene: 11. CDR3 bases: TGTGCCATAACAGGGGGCGCGGATGTAAGCAATCAGCCCCAGCATTTT. Amino acids: CAITGGADVSNQPQHF.

The chain is built from TRBV10-3 and TRBJ1-3; 8 bases are a match to TRBD1. The CDR3 loop spans 14 amino acids. CDR1 is ENHRY, CDR2 SYGVKD, per germline. V lost 7 bases to trimming and J lost 2 bases; unmatched junction nucleotides: 4. The CDR3 spells CAITGGLTGNTIYF. CDR3 sequence (DNA): TGTGCCATCACAGGGGGCCTTACTGGAAACACCATATATTTT.

V usage is TRBV7-2 and J usage is TRBJ2-1; D is uncertain. Per germline, CDR1 SGHTA and CDR2 FQGNSA. This CDR3 has 14 amino acids. V was pared by 3 bases and J by 0 bases, with 6 bases between. CDR3 sequence (DNA): TGTGCCAGCAGCTTTAGCCGCTCCTACAATGAGCAGTTCTTC. As protein: CASSFSRSYNEQFF.

This rearrangement joins TRBV13 to TRBJ2-7; D perhaps matches TRBD2 (6 bases). The V gene lost 0 bases and the J gene lost 5 bases, with 14 bases spanning the gap. This CDR3 region has 15 residues. Germline CDR1 reads PRHDT; CDR2 reads FYEKMQ (reference sequence). The CDR3 DNA sequence: TGTGCCAGCAGCTTAGGTAGTCGGTCTAGCGACGAGCAGTACTTC. Its protein is CASSLGSRSSDEQYF.

V is TRBV10-3 and J is TRBJ2-5; tentatively, D is TRBD1 (6 bases). Germline V CDR1 and CDR2: ENHRY, SYGVKD. The CDR3 length is 15 residues. Trimming left V 0 bases short and J 1 base short, with 9 bases between. The CDR3 bases are TGTGCCATCAGTGAGTCGGGGGACATCCAAGAGACCCAGTACTTC. Translation: CAISESGDIQETQYF.

The chain joins TRBV28 to TRBJ2-7, with D possibly TRBD1 on 5 matching bases. The CDR3 spans 13 residues. Looked up from germline, CDR1 is MDHEN and CDR2 is SYDVKM. V lost 5 bases and J 4 bases, leaving 12 bases between the germline ends. CDR3 bases: TGTGCCAGCAGTCTCGGACACGGATACGAGCAGTACTTC. This encodes CASSLGHGYEQYF.

V gene TRBV28 combines with J gene TRBJ1-2; 11 nucleotides align to TRBD1. The CDR3 spans 15 residues. Germline assignment: CDR1 MDHEN and CDR2 SYDVKM. V lost 6 bases and J lost 1; bases outside the gene matches: 4. The chain's CDR3 is CASSPDRGLNYGYTF. CDR3 in DNA: TGTGCCAGCAGCCCGGACAGGGGGCTTAACTATGGCTACACCTTC.

This chain joins TRBV6-5 and TRBJ1-2; tentatively, D is TRBD1 (5 bases). Trimming cost V 0 bases and J 9 bases, with 11 bases left between them. Looked up from germline, CDR1 is MNHEY and CDR2 is SVGAGI. This CDR3 region has 13 residues. The DNA for the CDR3 is TGTGCCAGCAGTTACTCGACCAGGGTCAGCTACACCTTC. Its protein is CASSYSTRVSYTF.

The chain couples TRBV2 to TRBJ2-5; TRBD1 matches 7 bases. This CDR3 spans 15 amino acids. Per the germline V gene, CDR1 is SNHLY and CDR2 is FYNNEI. J gave up 5 bases and V 5 bases, and 11 bases lay outside the gene matches. The CDR3 here is CASSPGQATGETQYF. Written as DNA, the CDR3 is TGTGCCAGCAGTCCTGGACAGGCGACTGGGGAGACCCAGTACTTC.